This entry lists 32 T cell receptor beta chains sequenced from one sample in a study of pediatric ulcerative colitis. Assay: immunoSEQ multiplex PCR; the TCRdb copy retains only in-frame clones and omits some. The repertoire holds under 20,000 clones, with less than 80% as singletons. The rectum was sampled with one to two pinch biopsies at colonoscopy. The material sequenced was gut tissue. Receptor source: a girl aged 10 to 17 with moderate ulcerative colitis.

The rearrangement joins TRBV7-2 to TRBJ1-2, with D possibly TRBD1 on 5 matching bases. V was clipped by 5 bases and J by 5 bases, with 15 bases between them. CDR1 SGHTA and CDR2 FQGNSA come from the germline V gene. The length of the CDR3 is 14 residues. CDR3 coding DNA: TGTGCCAGCAGCGCCGGGGGATTGGGTTATGGCTACACCTTC. Protein: CASSAGGLGYGYTF.

This chain links TRBV12-5 with TRBJ1-4; 11 positions match TRBD1. Germline loops: CDR1 LGHNT, CDR2 FRNRAP. Trimming removed 2 bases from V and 8 bases from J; junction bases left unmatched: 19. The CDR3 extends over 20 amino acids. The CDR3 DNA reads as TGTGCTAGTGGTTTGCTAGAACCGGGACAGGGGGTTTCAATGGAGGAAAAACTGTTTTTT. Translation: CASGLLEPGQGVSMEEKLFF.

V is TRBV28 and J is TRBJ2-7; D uncertain. Trimming removed 7 bases at V and 1 base at J, with 14 bases between. Germline CDR1 reads MDHEN; CDR2 reads SYDVKM. This CDR3 contains 14 residues. CDR3 protein: CASTRWGSSYEQYF. In DNA, the CDR3 is TGTGCCAGCACCAGATGGGGATCGTCCTACGAGCAGTACTTC.

Only a few counts were recorded for this clone. This rearrangement joins TRBV30 to TRBJ2-7; 9 positions match TRBD1. Germline V lookup: CDR1 GTSNPN, CDR2 SVGIG (reference sequence). There are 15 residues in the CDR3. The V gene end was trimmed by 4 bases and the J gene end by 1 base; junction bases not matched to a gene: 8. The CDR3 loop is CAWKGPDRGSYEQYF. Written as DNA, the CDR3 is TGTGCCTGGAAGGGGCCGGACAGGGGTTCCTACGAGCAGTACTTC. The variable domain in full, with the rest retrieved from reference TRBV30 and TRBJ2-7, is SQTIHQWPATLVQPVGSPLSLECTVEGTSNPNLYWYRQAAGRGLQLLFYSVGIGQISSEVPQNLSASRPQDRQFILSSKKLLLSDSGFYLCAWKGPDRGSYEQYFGPGTRLTVT.

This chain connects TRBV9 to TRBJ2-5; D remains ambiguous. There are 14 residues in the CDR3. Germline loops: CDR1 SGDLS, CDR2 YYNGEE. Trimming cost V 3 bases and J 7 bases, with 16 bases left between them. CDR3 in amino acids: CASSASRVFGTQYF. The CDR3 DNA follows: TGTGCCAGCAGCGCCAGTAGGGTCTTTGGGACCCAGTACTTC.

V gene TRBV5-6 combines with J gene TRBJ2-7; 11 positions match TRBD2. Germline V lookup: CDR1 SGHDT, CDR2 YYEEEE. Unmatched junction bases numbered 2, after V lost 0 bases and J lost 3 bases. CDR3 length: 15 amino acids. The CDR3 spells CASSLVTSGGYEQYF. The CDR3 nucleotides are TGTGCCAGCAGCTTGGTTACTAGCGGGGGCTACGAGCAGTACTTC.

This clone was seen a handful of times. V usage is TRBV28 and J usage is TRBJ1-4; no firm D call. Per germline, CDR1 MDHEN and CDR2 SYDVKM. The CDR3 extends over 15 amino acids. Trimming took 3 bases from V and 7 from J, leaving 15 bases between them. CDR3 DNA: TGTGCCAGCAGTTTTACTGGTTCTTTTAGTGAAAAACTGTTTTTT. Residues: CASSFTGSFSEKLFF. The complete variable domain, with remaining parts taken from reference TRBV28 and TRBJ1-4, reads DVKVTQSSRYLVKRTGEKVFLECVQDMDHENMFWYRQDPGLGLRLIYFSYDVKMKEKGDIPEGYSVSREKKERFSLILESASTNQTSMYLCASSFTGSFSEKLFFGSGTQLSVL.

This chain connects TRBV7-9 to TRBJ1-4; D is unclear. The V gene's germline CDR1 is SEHNR and CDR2 FQNEAQ (reference sequence). Trimming took 5 bases from V and 4 from J, leaving 14 bases between them. The CDR3 spans 15 residues. CDR3 DNA: TGTGCCAGCAGCCGCGGCAGACAATATAATGAAAAACTGTTTTTT. Protein product: CASSRGRQYNEKLFF.

The rearrangement links TRBV2 to TRBJ2-7; tentatively, D is TRBD1 (6 bases). With 2 bases removed from V and 7 bases from J, the gap between germline ends came to 15 bases. This CDR3 is 14 amino acids long. CDR1 is SNHLY and CDR2 is FYNNEI in the germline V gene. The CDR3: CASSEIQGFGEQYF. DNA of the CDR3: TGTGCCAGCAGTGAAATACAGGGATTCGGAGAGCAGTACTTC.

The chain combines TRBV27 with TRBJ1-5; weak D call: TRBD1 (6 bases). This CDR3 is 16 amino acids long. The ends were cut back, 5 bases at V and 0 bases at J, with 14 bases in the middle. Germline loops: CDR1 MNHEY, CDR2 SMNVEV (reference sequence). The CDR3 sequence is CASSPDRSNSNQPQHF. CDR3 coding DNA: TGTGCCAGCAGTCCCGACAGGAGCAATAGCAATCAGCCCCAGCATTTT.

The V call is TRBV6-4, the J call TRBJ1-3; TRBD1 might be the D (5 bases). Germline CDR1 reads MRHNA; CDR2 reads SNTAGT. V lost 11 bases to trimming and J lost 0 bases, with 11 bases between them. The CDR3 extends over 13 amino acids. In DNA, the CDR3 is TGTGCCGGAGGGGTAAGCTCTGGAAACACCATATATTTT. Translating it yields CAGGVSSGNTIYF.

V usage is TRBV5-4 and J usage is TRBJ1-2, with D perhaps matching TRBD1 (6 bases). Germline lookup yields CDR1 SGHNT and CDR2 YYREEE (reference sequence). There are 15 residues in the CDR3. The V end was cut by 4 bases, the J end by 5 bases, with 18 bases between. The CDR3 DNA follows: TGTGCCAGCAGCCAGGGACACCCGCAGGAGTATGGCTACACCTTC. It yields the protein CASSQGHPQEYGYTF.

The chain couples TRBV14 to TRBJ2-4; D could derive from TRBD1 or TRBD2 (5 bases each). The V gene's germline CDR1 is SGHDN and CDR2 FVKESK. The V gene lost 4 bases and the J gene lost 6 bases, with 7 bases spanning the gap. The CDR3 has 12 amino acids. CDR3 region: CASSPGPNIQYF. CDR3 nucleotides: TGTGCCAGCAGCCCGGGACCAAACATTCAGTACTTC.

The chain uses TRBV2 and TRBJ2-3; D gene uncertain. The V gene's germline CDR1 is SNHLY and CDR2 FYNNEI. Trimming removed 7 bases at V and 3 bases at J, with 11 bases between. The CDR3 is 13 amino acids. Here the CDR3 DNA reads TGTGCCAGCACCATCACCACTACAGATACGCAGTATTTT. Its protein is CASTITTTDTQYF.

This clone turned up a few times. The chain is built from TRBV28 and TRBJ1-2; TRBD1 matches at 10 bases. CDR3 size: 16 residues. V dropped 6 bases and J dropped 0; count of bases not matched to a gene: 7. CDR1 and CDR2 from the germline V gene are MDHEN and SYDVKM. CDR3 nucleotides: TGTGCCAGCAGCCCGGGGGGGACAGGGGCTAACTATGGCTACACCTTC. This translates into CASSPGGTGANYGYTF.

This chain links TRBV15 with TRBJ1-1; TRBD1 matches at 9 bases. The germline gives CDR1 LNHNV, CDR2 YYDKDF (reference sequence). V shed 4 bases, J shed 1 base, and the junction held 10 bases outside the gene matches. The CDR3 extends over 17 amino acids. The CDR3 spells CATSNPTGGRRNTEAFF. As DNA, the CDR3 is TGTGCCACCAGCAATCCAACAGGGGGCCGGAGGAACACTGAAGCTTTCTTT.

The chain couples TRBV29-1 to TRBJ2-7; 8 bases are shared with TRBD1. The CDR3 runs 12 residues. J lost 3 bases, V lost 6 bases, and 4 bases had no gene match. Per germline, CDR1 SQVTM and CDR2 ANQGSEA. The CDR3 DNA follows: TGCAGCGTAGTCGGACAGGGCTACGAGCAGTACTTC. It yields the protein CSVVGQGYEQYF.

The chain couples TRBV19 to TRBJ1-5; D remains unclear. Germline values: CDR1 LNHDA, CDR2 SQIVND (reference sequence). V lost 3 bases to trimming and J lost 2 bases, with 5 bases between them. This CDR3 has 13 residues. The CDR3 DNA reads TGTGCCAGTAGTATCTTGGGCAATCAGCCCCAGCATTTT. It codes for CASSILGNQPQHF.

The J gene is TRBJ1-1, the V gene TRBV4-2; D remains unclear. There are 16 residues in the CDR3. Germline CDR1 reads LGHNA; CDR2 reads YNFKEQ. The V end lost 1 base, the J end lost 3 bases, and 15 bases lay between the germline ends. The CDR3 DNA is TGTGCCAGCAGCCAAGTGGGCGCCAGAACGGACACTGAAGCTTTCTTT. Amino acid sequence: CASSQVGARTDTEAFF.

The chain has TRBV5-6 and TRBJ2-1, with 8 nucleotides matching TRBD2. Germline-derived CDR1 and CDR2 are SGHDT and YYEEEE. This CDR3 is 13 amino acids long. The J segment lost 15 bases and the V segment lost 0 bases, leaving 8 bases of the junction unmatched. This CDR3 is CASSLDGGGISFF. DNA for the CDR3: TGTGCCAGCAGCTTGGACGGCGGGGGGATCTCGTTCTTC.

This rearrangement joins TRBV19 to TRBJ2-5; D unclear. The length of the CDR3 is 15 residues. V was trimmed by 5 bases and J by 5 bases, leaving 18 bases between them. The germline V gene has CDR1 LNHDA and CDR2 SQIVND (reference sequence). The CDR3 here is CASSPARTKRETQYF. In DNA, the CDR3 is TGTGCCAGTAGTCCCGCTAGAACCAAAAGGGAGACCCAGTACTTC.

The chain is built from TRBV29-1 and TRBJ1-1; no reliable D call. The CDR3 sequence is 13 residues long. The V gene's germline CDR1 is SQVTM and CDR2 ANQGSEA. The germline V and J ends were trimmed by 8 bases and 3 bases, with 16 bases remaining between them. The CDR3 here is CSTGWEGDTEAFF. The CDR3 DNA reads TGCAGCACTGGGTGGGAGGGTGACACTGAAGCTTTCTTT.

The V and J genes are TRBV2 and TRBJ1-2, with a tentative D call TRBD1 (5 bases). Deletions cut 8 bases from V and 3 bases from J, with 10 bases between. CDR3 size: 12 residues. Germline lookup yields CDR1 SNHLY and CDR2 FYNNEI. This chain's CDR3 is CASRDLHYGYTF. The CDR3 DNA reads as TGTGCCAGCCGGGACCTTCACTATGGCTACACCTTC.

V is TRBV9 and J is TRBJ1-6, with TRBD1 as a possible D gene (5 bases). This CDR3 is built from 17 residues. Germline V gives CDR1 SGDLS, CDR2 YYNGEE. Trimming pared 4 bases from V and 6 bases from J, leaving 20 bases between. The CDR3 DNA is TGTGCCAGCAGCCCACCGGAGTCGGGACCTACTAATTCACCCCTCCACTTT. Its translation is CASSPPESGPTNSPLHF. Filled out from reference TRBV9 and TRBJ1-6, the complete variable domain reads DSGVTQTPKHLITATGQRVTLRCSPRSGDLSVYWYQQSLDQGLQFLIQYYNGEERAKGNILERFSAQQFPDLHSELNLSSLELGDSALYFCASSPPESGPTNSPLHFGNGTRLTVT.

The table lists this clone with a few counts. The V call is TRBV5-4, the J call TRBJ2-1; the D gene is possibly TRBD1 (6 bases). The CDR3 totals 15 residues. In germline, CDR1 is SGHNT, CDR2 YYREEE (reference sequence). V was cut by 1 base and J by 3 bases, with 11 bases left in between. The CDR3 protein is CASSLFKTGYNEQFF. In DNA, the CDR3 is TGTGCCAGCAGCTTGTTCAAGACAGGCTACAATGAGCAGTTCTTC.

This clone was recorded once. V usage is TRBV28 and J usage is TRBJ1-4, with a weak D call TRBD1 (6 bases). V lost 6 bases, J lost 4 bases, and 15 bases lay in between. Germline CDR1 MDHEN, CDR2 SYDVKM. The CDR3 totals 15 residues. The CDR3 DNA sequence: TGTGCCAGCAGCCTAGGGGGGGCGTATAATGAAAAACTGTTTTTT. Its translation is CASSLGGAYNEKLFF.

J is TRBJ2-1 and V is TRBV7-6; a possible D gene is TRBD2 (5 bases). V lost 1 base and J lost 6, with 7 bases in between. CDR1 and CDR2 (germline): SGHVS, FNYEAQ. CDR3 size: 13 residues. The CDR3 nucleotides read TGTGCCAGCAGCTTAGGAGGGAGCAATGAGCAGTTCTTC. Encoded protein: CASSLGGSNEQFF.

The J gene is TRBJ2-7, the V gene TRBV6-6, with 12 bases lining up with TRBD2. The CDR3 totals 15 residues. J gave up 3 bases and V 5 bases, and 5 bases lay outside the gene matches. Germline V CDR1 and CDR2: MNHNY, SVGAGI (reference sequence). DNA for the CDR3: TGTGCCAGCAGTCGATCTAGCGGGAGGGTCTACGAGCAGTACTTC. As protein: CASSRSSGRVYEQYF.

This clone has only a few counts. The V and J genes are TRBV7-9 and TRBJ2-3; no reliable D call. V lost 0 bases and J 2 bases, leaving 9 bases between the germline ends. CDR3 length: 15 residues. CDR1 and CDR2 from the germline V gene are SEHNR and FQNEAQ (reference sequence). The CDR3 coding sequence is TGTGCCAGCAGCTTAGCGGTCTTGCCCACAGATACGCAGTATTTT. Protein product: CASSLAVLPTDTQYF.

The rearrangement links TRBV7-9 to TRBJ2-7; 7 nucleotides line up with TRBD2. Germline CDR1 reads SEHNR; CDR2 reads FQNEAQ (reference sequence). The CDR3 is 13 amino acids. V dropped 9 bases and J dropped 2; count of bases not matched to a gene: 7. CDR3 DNA: TGTGCCAGTAGCGTGGCGGGGGCCTACGAGCAGTACTTC. Translating it yields CASSVAGAYEQYF.

This chain uses TRBV6-1 with TRBJ2-1; 8 positions agree with TRBD2. V shed 4 bases and J 3 bases; nucleotides not matched to a gene: 11. The CDR3 is 17 residues long. In germline, CDR1 is MNHNS, CDR2 SASEGT. The CDR3 region is CASSGGSGSYYYNEQFF. The DNA for the CDR3 is TGTGCCAGCAGTGGAGGCAGCGGGAGCTACTACTACAATGAGCAGTTCTTC.

By frequency in the sample, this clone is medium-sized. The chain uses TRBV10-2 and TRBJ1-5, with a tentative D call TRBD1 (5 bases). In germline, CDR1 is WSHSY, CDR2 SAAADI. Trimming removed 10 bases at V and 2 bases at J, with 21 bases between. This CDR3 has 16 amino acids. The CDR3 reads CATGGGHRWRNQPQHF. The CDR3 DNA is TGCGCCACCGGGGGAGGACACCGGTGGCGCAATCAGCCCCAGCATTTT.